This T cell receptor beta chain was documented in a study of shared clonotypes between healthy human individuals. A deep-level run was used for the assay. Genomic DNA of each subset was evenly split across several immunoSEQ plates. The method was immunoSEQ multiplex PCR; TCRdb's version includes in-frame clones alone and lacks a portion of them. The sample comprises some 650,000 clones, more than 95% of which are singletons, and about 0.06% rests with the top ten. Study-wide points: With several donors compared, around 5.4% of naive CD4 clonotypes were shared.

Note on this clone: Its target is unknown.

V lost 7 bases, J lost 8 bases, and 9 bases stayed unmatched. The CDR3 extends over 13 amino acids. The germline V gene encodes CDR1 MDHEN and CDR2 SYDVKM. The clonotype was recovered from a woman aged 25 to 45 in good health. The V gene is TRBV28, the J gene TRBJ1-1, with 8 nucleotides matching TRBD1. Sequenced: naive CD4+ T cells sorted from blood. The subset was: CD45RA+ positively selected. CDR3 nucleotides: TGTGCCAGCACTTCTCCAGGGGGCTCAGAAGCTTTCTTT. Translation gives CASTSPGGSEAFF. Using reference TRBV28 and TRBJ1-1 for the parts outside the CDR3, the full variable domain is DVKVTQSSRYLVKRTGEKVFLECVQDMDHENMFWYRQDPGLGLRLIYFSYDVKMKEKGDIPEGYSVSREKKERFSLILESASTNQTSMYLCASTSPGGSEAFFGQGTRLTVV.